Listed here is a single T cell receptor (beta chain). Which antigen it targets is not known. Base qualities are not recorded, but no much larger clone differs from it by a single base. Participants in the prospective study were enrolled through a virtual design, were aged roughly 18 to 95 years, and lived in fewer than 30 United States geographic areas. In the prospective study, cohorts were assigned on the basis of participant-reported clinical history obtained from a screening survey and a study questionnaire. In the prospective study, mobile phlebotomists collected whole blood, serum and a nasopharyngeal or oropharyngeal swab from each participant. Additional blood draws and questionnaires over an approximately 2-month period could optionally be provided by prospective study participants. Before DNA extraction, blood samples from the prospective study were shipped at room temperature or frozen.

TCRbeta CDR3 regions were amplified from genomic DNA using the immunoSEQ Assay, a bias-controlled multiplex PCR. The study's own analysis went as follows. The number of nucleated cells in each sample was estimated from the amplification of reference gene primers within the assay. To quantify the absolute abundance of each unique TCRbeta CDR3 rearrangement, sequence reads were collapsed and filtered. For each sample, productive Simpson clonality was calculated by taking the square root of Simpson's diversity index across productive rearrangements. Drawn from immuneACCESS, this table holds only the in-frame rearrangements with V and J called that TCRdb kept. Clones are partly lost; checked studies trace under half to an unresolved V gene and leave the rest unexplained. The V and J calls and the clone size are those of that table, but D and trimming were determined from the DNA. This sample gives 300,000 to 450,000 clones in total; 70% to 90% of them show up just once. The biggest ten clones account for more than 1.5% of the sample.

The data derive from a study of blood T cell repertoires in COVID-19 (dated by TCRdb to 2020 to 2022). A note on the overall study: Recovered participants in ImmuneRACE Cohort 3 were defined as having two consecutive negative NP/OP PCR tests, clearance from a healthcare professional, or resolution of symptoms. The sample metadata nearly always contained a de-identified subject ID, COVID-19 status, age in years and sex. Deeply sampled blood TCRbeta repertoires from subjects exposed to, actively infected with, or recovered from COVID-19 were included in the dataset. Samples from collaborators originated in the United States, Italy and Spain and spanned both the acute and convalescent phases of COVID-19. The prospective study material was composed of cDNA or gDNA derived from T cells, B-cell-depleted T cells, or PBMCs. Samples were obtained from the ongoing ImmuneRACE study (first 160 participants) and from over a thousand subjects provided by 6 global collaborators. Where available, HLA class I and class II types were obtained from metadata supplied by the sample provider rather than from assay-based typing. The repertoires were made available in a free public database intended to serve as a resource for research on the immune response to SARS-CoV-2.

CDR1 SGHRS and CDR2 YFSETQ are derived from the germline V gene. From the cysteine up to the phenylalanine, the CDR3 has a length of 16 residues. The retained sequence is limited to the CDR3, 48 bases, with the frame set at the first base. Trimming takes 0 bases off V and 4 bases off J; junction bases not matched to a gene: 9. Here is what the overall study found, with its caveats: The quantity of clinical and demographic metadata differed by source and by participant and was supplied without curation.

The source of this sequence is a man between 35 and 55 years old in a cohort exposed to, infected with or recovered from COVID-19 (not recorded which). Recombination linked TRBV5-1 to TRBJ1-1; a stretch of 7 junction bases matches TRBD1. Sequenced material: PBMCs or T cells enriched from blood (not recorded which). The CDR3 protein sequence reads: CASSLEGAALSTEAFF. The bases read TGCGCCAGCAGCTTGGAGGGGGCCGCCTTGAGCACTGAAGCTTTCTTT.